This entry describes one TCR beta chain. The antigen is undetermined. Trimming stripped 3 bases from V and 4 bases from J, with 9 bases between. From germline, CDR1 is MNHEY and CDR2 SMNVEV (reference sequence). The CDR3 consists of 13 residues. Sequencing was performed with immunoSEQ multiplex PCR; in TCRdb, only in-frame clones are kept and a portion is missing. The repertoire holds 78,000 or so clones, under 95% seen once, with around 22% in the top ten. Patients received at least one anti-epileptic drug before surgery. The data belong to a study of brain T cells in children with intractable seizures. Study-wide points: Clones missing pre-surgery may reflect undersampling of that blood sample. Only CDR3 sequence similarity suggested viral specificity, without known HCMV serostatus.

The chain joins TRBV27 to TRBJ2-5; D remains unclear. This sequence originates from a girl between 2 and 10 years old with Rasmussen encephalitis and intractable seizures. The sequences come from peripheral blood, collected at surgery. In nucleotides, the CDR3 is TGTGCCAGCAGTTTGGTATTCGGAGAGACCCAGTACTTC. This codes for CASSLVFGETQYF.